This record covers a single T cell receptor (beta chain). Antigen unknown. This record comes from a study of response to subunit inactivated influenza vaccine. CDR3 length: 18 residues. The germline V gene encodes CDR1 SNHLY and CDR2 FYNNEI. Trimming took 1 base from V and 0 from J; bases not matched to a gene: 5. One entry per CDR3 protein, called by TCRdb with MiXCR from the RT-PCR reads. The sample includes roughly 500,000 distinct CDR3 sequences, approximately 16% of them seen just once. General study results and limits: Researchers suggested that each seasonal influenza vaccination recruits few new T cells.

The clonotype comes from a man between 50 and 69 years old who received an inactivated influenza vaccine. The V and J genes are TRBV2 and TRBJ2-3, with TRBD1 identical over 12 bases. The material sequenced was CD4+ T cells sorted from PBMCs, taken roughly 24 months after vaccination. For the CDR3, the DNA is TGTGCCAGCAGTGAAGTGGGGACAGGGGGCCTAAGCACAGATACGCAGTATTTT. Translating gives CASSEVGTGGLSTDTQYF.